The next 5 T cell receptor beta chains were all read from a single sample in a study of shared clonotypes between healthy human individuals (dated by TCRdb to 2019 to 2021). The library was obtained by the immunoSEQ multiplex PCR assay. Here the immuneACCESS table is served through TCRdb, limited to in-frame sequences with V and J called. Missing clones are a known gap in these copies; in checked studies unresolved V genes cover under half, and the rest lacks a known reason. The sample yields a few million clones; approximately 95% were counted once. Of the sample, roughly 0.13% is held by the ten largest clones. Sequencing input: naive CD4+ T cells sorted from blood. Per the publication, the cell subset or site label means: CD45RA+ positively selected. These TCRs come from a man aged 18 to 29 in good health.

The chain links TRBV10-3 to TRBJ1-1, with D hard to call. Germline CDR1 ENHRY, CDR2 SYGVKD. The CDR3 consists of 11 residues. Trimming removed 4 bases at V and 8 bases at J, with 8 bases between. CDR3 residues: CAISGRAEAFF. The CDR3 nucleotides read TGTGCCATCAGTGGGAGGGCAGAAGCTTTCTTT.

This chain uses TRBV5-1 with TRBJ1-6, with D uncertain. Germline V gives CDR1 SGHRS, CDR2 YFSETQ. This CDR3 comprises 15 residues. V lost 0 bases and J lost 5, with 9 bases in between. The CDR3 sequence is CASSLEISDNSPLHF. In nucleotides, the CDR3 is TGCGCCAGCAGCTTGGAAATAAGTGATAATTCACCCCTCCACTTT.

To note about this clone: Other DNA sequences of this sample code for an identical CDR3. This chain links TRBV25-1 with TRBJ1-2, with D perhaps TRBD1 (5 bases). V dropped 2 bases and J dropped 4 bases, with 5 bases sitting between them. The CDR3 consists of 12 residues. Germline V gene data show CDR1 as MGHDK and CDR2 as SYGVNS. CDR3 in amino acids: CASSEQGYGYTF. The CDR3 DNA is TGTGCCAGCAGTGAACAGGGCTATGGCTACACCTTC.

This chain connects TRBV7-9 to TRBJ2-7, with a possible D match to TRBD1 (6 bases). V was pared by 4 bases and J by 5 bases, with 21 bases between. The CDR3 is 16 amino acids. Germline V gene sequence: CDR1 SEHNR, CDR2 FQNEAQ (reference sequence). The CDR3 protein is CASSSTLDSITDEQYF. The CDR3 nucleotides read TGTGCCAGCAGCTCTACACTGGACAGCATTACTGACGAGCAGTACTTC. The variable domain in full, completed from reference TRBV7-9 and TRBJ2-7, reads DTGVSQNPRHKITKRGQNVTFRCDPISEHNRLYWYRQTLGQGPEFLTYFQNEAQLEKSRLLSDRFSAERPKGSFSTLEIQRTEQGDSAMYLCASSSTLDSITDEQYFGPGTRLTVT.

This clone was counted a single time. The chain combines TRBV29-1 with TRBJ2-3; TRBD1 agrees at 8 bases. The CDR3 is 20 amino acids. V lost 0 bases and J lost 4; bases outside the gene matches: 21. CDR1 is SQVTM, CDR2 ANQGSEA, per germline. The CDR3 spells CSVEDGRFGQGGTRSDTQYF. The CDR3, as DNA: TGCAGCGTTGAAGATGGTCGTTTTGGACAGGGTGGCACAAGATCAGATACGCAGTATTTT.